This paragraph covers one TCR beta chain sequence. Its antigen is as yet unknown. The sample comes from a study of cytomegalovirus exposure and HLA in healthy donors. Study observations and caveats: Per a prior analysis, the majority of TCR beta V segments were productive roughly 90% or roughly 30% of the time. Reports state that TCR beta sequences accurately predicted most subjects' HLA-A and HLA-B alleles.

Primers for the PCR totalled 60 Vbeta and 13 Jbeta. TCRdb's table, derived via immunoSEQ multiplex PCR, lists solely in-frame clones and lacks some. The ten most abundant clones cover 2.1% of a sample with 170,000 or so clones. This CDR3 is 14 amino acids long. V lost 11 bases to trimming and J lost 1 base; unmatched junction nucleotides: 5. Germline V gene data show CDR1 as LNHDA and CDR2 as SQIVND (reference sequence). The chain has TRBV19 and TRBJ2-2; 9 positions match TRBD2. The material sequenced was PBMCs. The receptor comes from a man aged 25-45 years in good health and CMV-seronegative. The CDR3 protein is CAGSTSGNTGELFF. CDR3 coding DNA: TGTGCCGGATCGACTAGCGGGAACACCGGGGAGCTGTTTTTT.